What follows is one T cell receptor beta chain and its context. Its specificity is not known. With 3 bases clipped from V and 0 bases from J, the junction kept 10 bases outside the gene matches. Germline V gene data show CDR1 as SGDLS and CDR2 as YYNGEE. The CDR3 is 17 amino acids. This sample was taken from a study of Graves' ophthalmopathy and Graves' hyperthyroidism. Study overall: A follow-up of 18 months without ophthalmopathy meant that hyperthyroidism was stable.

Transcripts of RNA were the source for amplifying TCR beta CDR3 regions. RT-PCR with HTBI primers came first, then second-round multiplex PCR. TCRdb called the multiplex PCR reads again in MiXCR, with one record for every CDR3 protein. Of 500,000 to 700,000 distinct CDR3 sequences detected, less than 45% appear once; the ten largest clones hold 3.5% to 4.5%. General observations from the study: Blood was where most expanded thyroid clonotypes above 0.001 frequency also turned up. The model predicted progression of ophthalmopathy with a sensitivity of just over 70%, and its specificity was about 76%.

Other autoimmune diseases, uncontrolled infections, pregnancy or lactation ruled patients out of participation. This receptor was obtained from an adult man with Graves' hyperthyroidism. Sequenced input: peripheral blood or thyroid tissue (not recorded which). V gene TRBV9 combines with J gene TRBJ1-1, with 8 bases that match TRBD1. In nucleotides, the CDR3 is TGTGCCAGCAGCGGGGATGCAGGGGGCGGGTTGAACACTGAAGCTTTCTTT. Translating it yields CASSGDAGGGLNTEAFF.